A selection of T cell receptor beta chains follows, all from one sample in a study of blood T cell repertoires in COVID-19. Profiled with immunoSEQ multiplex PCR; TCRdb holds only in-frame clones, not every one. Among about 160,000 clones, around 80% were seen once, and the ten largest hold more than 3%. The sequenced sample consisted of PBMCs or T cells enriched from blood (not recorded which). The receptors were gathered from a woman aged 60-75 years who had recovered from COVID-19. Each CDR3 is given with its conserved first and last residue. The D gene is left open where the match is weak. The size field is filled for only some rows; it gives once, few, many or a size class.

clone size	CDR3 length	J gene	V gene	D gene	CDR3 DNA	CDR3 protein
.	17	TRBJ1-1	TRBV5-1	TRBD1	TGCGCCAGCAGCCCCCGGGACAGGGGGCTCCTGAACACTGAAGCTTTCTTT	CASSPRDRGLLNTEAFF
.	15	TRBJ2-7	TRBV25-1	.	TGTGCCAGCAGTGAGGAGAGGACAGCCCCCTACGAGCAGTACTTC	CASSEERTAPYEQYF
few	14	TRBJ1-6	TRBV5-1	TRBD1	TGCGCCAGCAGCTTGGGGCAGGGGGTGTCACCCCTCCACTTT	CASSLGQGVSPLHF
.	15	TRBJ2-7	TRBV19	TRBD1	TGTGCCAGTAGTCCTGGACAGGGGGCGGGATCCGAGCAGTACTTC	CASSPGQGAGSEQYF
.	14	TRBJ2-1	TRBV18	TRBD1	TGTGCCAGCTCACCCGGACAGGGCTACAATGAGCAGTTCTTC	CASSPGQGYNEQFF
.	14	TRBJ2-7	TRBV24-1	.	TGTGCCACCAGTGGGTCGGACAGATCCTACGAGCAGTACTTC	CATSGSDRSYEQYF
.	17	TRBJ2-1	TRBV25-1	.	TGTGCCAGCAGCACAGCCCGAGGGGGAAATCGGCGGAATGAGCAGTTCTTC	CASSTARGGNRRNEQFF
.	17	TRBJ2-5	TRBV19	TRBD1	TGTGCCAGTAGTAAGGGGGCCTACAGGGTTCCCCAAGAGACCCAGTACTTC	CASSKGAYRVPQETQYF
.	16	TRBJ2-2	TRBV7-9	TRBD2	TGTGCCAGCAGCTTTCCGGGGGGGCAAAACACCGGGGAGCTGTTTTTT	CASSFPGGQNTGELFF
.	14	TRBJ1-4	TRBV4-2	TRBD1	TGTGCCAGCAGCGACAAGACAGGGGTTGAAAAACTGTTTTTT	CASSDKTGVEKLFF
.	16	TRBJ2-7	TRBV18	TRBD1	TGTGCCAGCTCACCACCGGGAGACAGGGTTGTTAACGAGCAGTACTTC	CASSPPGDRVVNEQYF
.	16	TRBJ2-7	TRBV3-1/TRBV3-2	.	TGTGCCAGCAGCCAAGACCCTGGCAGAGGTTCCTACGAGCAGTACTTC	CASSQDPGRGSYEQYF
few	15	TRBJ1-3	TRBV4-2	.	TGTGCCAGCAGCCAAAGACAGGTCTCTGGAAACACCATATATTTT	CASSQRQVSGNTIYF
.	16	TRBJ1-2	TRBV6-5	TRBD1	TGTGCCAGCAGTTACCTAGGGACAGGGGGATCGTATGGCTACACCTTC	CASSYLGTGGSYGYTF
.	11	TRBJ2-1	TRBV19	.	TGTGCCAGTGGGCCAGGGGTTGAGCAGTTCTTC	CASGPGVEQFF
.	13	TRBJ2-7	TRBV9	.	TGTGCCAGCAGCGAGGCAGGCAACTACGAGCAGTACTTC	CASSEAGNYEQYF
.	14	TRBJ1-6	TRBV3-1/TRBV3-2	.	TGTGCCAGCAGCCAAGGGGCCGTAAATTCACCCCTCCACTTT	CASSQGAVNSPLHF
.	17	TRBJ2-7	TRBV11-2	.	TGTGCCAGCAGCTTAGATGGGGGTAGGGGGATCCCCTACGAGCAGTACTTC	CASSLDGGRGIPYEQYF
.	16	TRBJ2-7	TRBV5-1	TRBD1	TGCGCCAGCAGCTTGGCCGACAGGGTCGGCAACTACGAGCAGTACTTC	CASSLADRVGNYEQYF
.	14	TRBJ2-3	TRBV15	.	TGTGCCACCCAAGCAGGTTTGAGCACAGATACGCAGTATTTT	CATQAGLSTDTQYF
few	15	TRBJ1-2	TRBV21-1	.	TGTGCCAGCAGCAAAGCGGAAGGGGCCAAGGGAGGCTACACCTTC	CASSKAEGAKGGYTF
.	16	TRBJ2-5	TRBV19	TRBD1	TGTGCCAGTAGTATCTCCGGGACAGGGGGCGAAGAGACCCAGTACTTC	CASSISGTGGEETQYF
few	13	TRBJ2-3	TRBV4-2	.	TGTGCCAGCAGCTATTCTTTCACAGATACGCAGTATTTT	CASSYSFTDTQYF
.	16	TRBJ2-1	TRBV5-1	.	TGCGCCAGCAGCTCTGAGGCGGTAAAAGCCTACAATGAGCAGTTCTTC	CASSSEAVKAYNEQFF
.	14	TRBJ2-2	TRBV29-1	.	TGCAGCGTTGACAGGGGTTTCGGCACCGGGGAGCTGTTTTTT	CSVDRGFGTGELFF
.	14	TRBJ2-3	TRBV9	.	TGTGCCAGCAGCCCCGGGACTTTTCTAGGGGCGCAGTATTTT	CASSPGTFLGAQYF
.	15	TRBJ2-5	TRBV20-1	.	TGCAGTGCTACTGATTTTGGGACTCCGAAAGAGACCCAGTACTTC	CSATDFGTPKETQYF
.	15	TRBJ1-1	TRBV7-2	.	TGTGCCAGCAGCTTCGAGCGAATCGGGAACACTGAAGCTTTCTTT	CASSFERIGNTEAFF
.	15	TRBJ2-7	TRBV6-5	TRBD2	TGTGCCAGCAGCGCAGGACTAGCGGGGGCCTACGAGCAGTACTTC	CASSAGLAGAYEQYF
.	15	TRBJ2-3	TRBV5-5	TRBD1	TGTGCCAGCAGCGGAAAGGACAGGGGTAGTGATACGCAGTATTTT	CASSGKDRGSDTQYF
.	16	TRBJ2-5	TRBV7-2	TRBD1	TGTGCCAGCAGCTCTCTTGACAGGGGGCTTGGGGAGACCCAGTACTTC	CASSSLDRGLGETQYF